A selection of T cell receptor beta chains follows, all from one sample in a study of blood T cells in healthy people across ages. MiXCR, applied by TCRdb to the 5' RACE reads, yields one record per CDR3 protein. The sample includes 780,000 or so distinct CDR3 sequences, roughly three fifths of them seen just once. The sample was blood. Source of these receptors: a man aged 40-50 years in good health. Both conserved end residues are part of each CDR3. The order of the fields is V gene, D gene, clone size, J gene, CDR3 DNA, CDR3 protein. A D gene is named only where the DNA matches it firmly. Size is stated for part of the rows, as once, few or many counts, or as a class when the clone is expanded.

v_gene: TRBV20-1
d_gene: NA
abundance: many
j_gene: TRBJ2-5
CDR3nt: TGCAGTGCTGGGGACTACAGGGAGGAGACCCAGTACTTC
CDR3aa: CSAGDYREETQYF

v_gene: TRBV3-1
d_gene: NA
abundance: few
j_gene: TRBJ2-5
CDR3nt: TGTGCCAGCAGCCAAGATTCGGCCAGTCTTCAAGAGACCCAGTACTTC
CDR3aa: CASSQDSASLQETQYF

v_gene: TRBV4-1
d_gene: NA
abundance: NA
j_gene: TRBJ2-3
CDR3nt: TGCGCCAGCAGCCTACCTAGGCAAGGCACAGATACGCAGTATTTT
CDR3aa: CASSLPRQGTDTQYF

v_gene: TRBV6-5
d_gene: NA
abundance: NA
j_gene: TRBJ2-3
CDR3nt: TGTGCCAGCAGGTCCCAGGGGAAGACAGATACGCAGTATTTT
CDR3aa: CASRSQGKTDTQYF

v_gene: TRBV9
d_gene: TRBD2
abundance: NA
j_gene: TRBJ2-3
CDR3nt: TGTGCCAGCAGCCTTCGACTGGGTGGCGGGAGTAGGACAGATACGCAGTATTTT
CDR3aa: CASSLRLGGGSRTDTQYF

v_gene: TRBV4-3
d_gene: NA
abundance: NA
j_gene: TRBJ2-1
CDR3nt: TGCGCCAGCAGCCAGGACGACAATGAGCAGTTCTTC
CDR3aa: CASSQDDNEQFF

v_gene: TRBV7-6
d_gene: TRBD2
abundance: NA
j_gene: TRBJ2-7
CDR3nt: TGTGCCAGCAGCTTAGTGGCTAGCGGGATTGACGAGCAGTACTTC
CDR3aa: CASSLVASGIDEQYF

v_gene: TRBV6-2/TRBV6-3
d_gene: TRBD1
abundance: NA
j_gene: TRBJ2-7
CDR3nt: TGTGCCAGCAGACCCGGGACAGGCCTTCACGAGCAGTACTTC
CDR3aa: CASRPGTGLHEQYF

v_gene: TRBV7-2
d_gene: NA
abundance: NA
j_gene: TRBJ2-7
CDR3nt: TGTGCCAGCAGCTTATTACAGCGCTACGAGCAGTACTTC
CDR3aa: CASSLLQRYEQYF

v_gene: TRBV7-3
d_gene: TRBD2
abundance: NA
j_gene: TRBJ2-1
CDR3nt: TGTGCCAGCAGCCAATGCTTGTTGGCGGGAGGTAACAATGAGCAGTTCTTC
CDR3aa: CASSQCLLAGGNNEQFF

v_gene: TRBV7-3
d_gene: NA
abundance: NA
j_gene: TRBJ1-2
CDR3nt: TGTGCCAGCAGCTTAGGTGGCAGCTCATCTAACTATGGCTACACCTTC
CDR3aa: CASSLGGSSSNYGYTF

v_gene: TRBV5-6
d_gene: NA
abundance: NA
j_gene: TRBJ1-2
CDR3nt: TGTGCCAGCAGCGCTCTCAGGGACCTGGGGTCTAACTATGGCTACACCTTC
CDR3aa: CASSALRDLGSNYGYTF

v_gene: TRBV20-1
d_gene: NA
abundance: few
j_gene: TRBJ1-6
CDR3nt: TGCAGTGCTAGGCCCCGGACAGCTTCACCCCTCCACTTT
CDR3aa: CSARPRTASPLHF

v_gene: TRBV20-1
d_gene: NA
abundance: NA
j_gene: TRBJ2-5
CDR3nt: TGCAGCGCTAGAGACTCACCGGGACTTACCAACAATGAGCAGTACTTC
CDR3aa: CSARDSPGLTNNEQYF

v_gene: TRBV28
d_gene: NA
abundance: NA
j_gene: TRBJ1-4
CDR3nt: TGTGCCGCAGGGAAGTTCGGAACTAATGAAAAACTGTTTTTT
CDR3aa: CAAGKFGTNEKLFF

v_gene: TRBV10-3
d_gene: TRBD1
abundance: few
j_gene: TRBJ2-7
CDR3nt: TGTGCCATCAGCCACACCACACCAGGACAGGGTCTCTCCTACGAGCAGTACTTC
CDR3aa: CAISHTTPGQGLSYEQYF

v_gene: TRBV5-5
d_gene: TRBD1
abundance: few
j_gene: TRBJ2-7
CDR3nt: TGTGCCAGCAGCTTGGCAGGGACAGCCGTGGACTACGAGCAGTACTTC
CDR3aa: CASSLAGTAVDYEQYF

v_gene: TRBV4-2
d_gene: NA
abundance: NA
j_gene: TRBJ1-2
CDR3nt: TGTGCCAGCAGCCAAGATGAGAAGGAAAGTCACTTCTATGGCTACACCTTC
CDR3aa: CASSQDEKESHFYGYTF

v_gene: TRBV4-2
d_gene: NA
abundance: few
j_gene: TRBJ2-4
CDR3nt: TGTGCCAGCAGCCGCGATTGGCTAGCCAAAAACATTCAGTACTTC
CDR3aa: CASSRDWLAKNIQYF

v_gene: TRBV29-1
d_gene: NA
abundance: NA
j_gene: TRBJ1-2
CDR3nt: TGCAGCGCCTACACCCATGGGGTTCAAAGCTATGGCTACACCTTC
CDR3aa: CSAYTHGVQSYGYTF

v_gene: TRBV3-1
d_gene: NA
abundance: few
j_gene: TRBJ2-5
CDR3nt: TGTGCCAGCAGCCGGAGCCCGGATCGGGGAGAGACCCAGTACTTC
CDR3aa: CASSRSPDRGETQYF

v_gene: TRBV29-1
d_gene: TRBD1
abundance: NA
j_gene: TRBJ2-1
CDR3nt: TGCAGCGCCGGGGGGACAGGGAACAATGAGCAGTTCTTC
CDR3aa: CSAGGTGNNEQFF

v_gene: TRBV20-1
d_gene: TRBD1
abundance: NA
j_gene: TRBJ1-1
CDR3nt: TGCAGTGCGGACGACAGGGGGAAAAACACTGAAGCTTTCTTT
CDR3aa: CSADDRGKNTEAFF

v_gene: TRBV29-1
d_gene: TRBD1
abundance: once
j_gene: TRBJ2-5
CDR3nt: TGCAGCGTTCGAGGACCGGGACAGGAGGGAGTAGAGACCCAGTACTTC
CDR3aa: CSVRGPGQEGVETQYF

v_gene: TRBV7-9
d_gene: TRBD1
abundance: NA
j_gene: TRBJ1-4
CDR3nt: TGTGCCAGCAGCGAGATTCCGGGACAGGTCGTAAAACTGTTTTTT
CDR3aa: CASSEIPGQVVKLFF

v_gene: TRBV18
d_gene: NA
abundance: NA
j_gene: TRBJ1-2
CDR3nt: TGTGCCAGCTCAACTGGACAGCACTATGGCTACACCTTC
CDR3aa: CASSTGQHYGYTF

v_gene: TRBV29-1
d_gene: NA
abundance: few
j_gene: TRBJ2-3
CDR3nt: TGCAGCGGAAAGGGGGGTGATACGCAGTATTTT
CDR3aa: CSGKGGDTQYF

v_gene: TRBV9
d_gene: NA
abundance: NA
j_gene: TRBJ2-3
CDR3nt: TGTGCCAGCAGCGTAAGGAACACCATAGCAACAGATACGCAGTATTTT
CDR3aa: CASSVRNTIATDTQYF

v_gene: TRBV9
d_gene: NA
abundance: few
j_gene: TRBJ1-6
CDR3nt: TGTGCCAGCAGCGTAGTAGGGGGATGGAATTCACCCCTCCACTTT
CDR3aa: CASSVVGGWNSPLHF

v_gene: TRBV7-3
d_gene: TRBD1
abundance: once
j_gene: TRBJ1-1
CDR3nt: TGTGCCAGCAGCTTAACTCGGACAGGGAACACTGAAGCTTTCTTT
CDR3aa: CASSLTRTGNTEAFF

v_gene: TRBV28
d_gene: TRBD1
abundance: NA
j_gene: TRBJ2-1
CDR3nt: TGTGCCACGGCCCAGGGACAGGGCCCCAATGAGCAGTTCTTC
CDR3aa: CATAQGQGPNEQFF

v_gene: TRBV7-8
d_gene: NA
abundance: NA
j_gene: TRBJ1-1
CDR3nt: TGTGCCAGCACCCCAAGAGGGGGACGAAGTACTGAAGCTTTCTTT
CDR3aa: CASTPRGGRSTEAFF

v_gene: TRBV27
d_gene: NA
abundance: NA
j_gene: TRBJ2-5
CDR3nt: TGTGCCAGCACTAGCGCGGAGACCCAGTACTTC
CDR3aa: CASTSAETQYF

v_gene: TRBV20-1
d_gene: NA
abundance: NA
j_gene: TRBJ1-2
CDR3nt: TGCAGTGCTAGAGGGGAGTACTATGGCTACACCTTC
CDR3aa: CSARGEYYGYTF

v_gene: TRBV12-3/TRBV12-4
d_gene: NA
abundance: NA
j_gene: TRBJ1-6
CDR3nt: TGTGCCATTCTTGGGGGAAATAATTCACCCCTCCACTTT
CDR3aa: CAILGGNNSPLHF

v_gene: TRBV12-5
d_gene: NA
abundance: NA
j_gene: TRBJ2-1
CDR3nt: TGTGCTAGTGGCCCCCCTCCTCTCGGGGGTAGCCGGAAGGCTGAGCAGTTCTTC
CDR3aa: CASGPPPLGGSRKAEQFF

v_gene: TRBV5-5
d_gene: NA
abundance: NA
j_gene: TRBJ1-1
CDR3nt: TGTGCCAGCAGCCCAGGGACCCCGAACACTGAAGCTTTCTTT
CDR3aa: CASSPGTPNTEAFF